Given below is one T cell receptor beta chain in context. Its antigen remains unidentified. The entry originates in a study of response to subunit inactivated influenza vaccine. Overall study findings and caveats: Few additional T cells are recruited per seasonal influenza vaccination, authors suggested.

V was shortened by 2 bases and J by 11 bases, with 15 bases between the two germline ends. Germline V gives CDR1 MDHEN, CDR2 SYDVKM. This CDR3 is built from 14 residues. TCRdb itself ran the RT-PCR reads through MiXCR, one entry per CDR3 protein. This table has about 500,000 distinct CDR3 sequences, more than 15% appearing once. This chain joins TRBV28 and TRBJ1-4, with a tentative D call TRBD1 (5 bases). The source was CD4+ T cells sorted from PBMCs, collected less than 30 months after vaccination. The TCR sequence derives from a man aged 50 to 69 who received an inactivated influenza vaccine. CDR3 loop: CASSLGAPGDKLFF. In nucleotides, the CDR3 is TGTGCCAGCAGTTTAGGGGCCCCGGGTGACAAACTGTTTTTT. The full variable domain, rest sourced from reference TRBV28 and TRBJ1-4, is DVKVTQSSRYLVKRTGEKVFLECVQDMDHENMFWYRQDPGLGLRLIYFSYDVKMKEKGDIPEGYSVSREKKERFSLILESASTNQTSMYLCASSLGAPGDKLFFGSGTQLSVL.